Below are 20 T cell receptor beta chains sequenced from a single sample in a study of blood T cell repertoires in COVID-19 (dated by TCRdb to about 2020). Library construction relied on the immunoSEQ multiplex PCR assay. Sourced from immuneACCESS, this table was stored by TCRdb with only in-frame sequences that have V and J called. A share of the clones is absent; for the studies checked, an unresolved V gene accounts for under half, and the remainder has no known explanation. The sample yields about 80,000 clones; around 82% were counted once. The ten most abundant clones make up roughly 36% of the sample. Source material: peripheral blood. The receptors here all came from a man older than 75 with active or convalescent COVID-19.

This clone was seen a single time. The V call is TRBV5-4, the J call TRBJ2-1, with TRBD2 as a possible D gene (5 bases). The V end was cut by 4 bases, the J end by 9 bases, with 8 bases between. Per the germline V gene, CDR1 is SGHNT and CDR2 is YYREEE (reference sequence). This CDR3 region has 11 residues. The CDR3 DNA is TGTGCCAGCAGCGGGAGCGGTGAGCAGTTCTTC. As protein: CASSGSGEQFF.

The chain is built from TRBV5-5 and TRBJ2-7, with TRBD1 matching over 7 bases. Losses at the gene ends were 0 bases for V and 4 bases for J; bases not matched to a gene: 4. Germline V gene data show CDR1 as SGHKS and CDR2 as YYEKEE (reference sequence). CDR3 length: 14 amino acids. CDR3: CASSLAVQGYEQYF. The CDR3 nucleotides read TGTGCCAGCAGCTTGGCTGTACAGGGGTACGAGCAGTACTTC. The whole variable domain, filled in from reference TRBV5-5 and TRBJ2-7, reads DAGVTQSPTHLIKTRGQQVTLRCSPISGHKSVSWYQQVLGQGPQFIFQYYEKEERGRGNFPDRFSARQFPNYSSELNVNALLLGDSALYLCASSLAVQGYEQYFGPGTRLTVT.

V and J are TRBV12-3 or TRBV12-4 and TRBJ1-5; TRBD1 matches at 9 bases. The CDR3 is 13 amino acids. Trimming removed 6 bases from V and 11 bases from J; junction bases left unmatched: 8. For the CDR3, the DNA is TGTGCCAGCAGCAGTTCCGACAGGGGGTCCCAGCATTTT. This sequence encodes CASSSSDRGSQHF.

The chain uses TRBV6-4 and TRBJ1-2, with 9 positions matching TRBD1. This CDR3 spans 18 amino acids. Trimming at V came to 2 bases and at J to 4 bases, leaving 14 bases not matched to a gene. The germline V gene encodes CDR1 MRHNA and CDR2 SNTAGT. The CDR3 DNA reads TGTGCCAGCAGTGACCGCGGGCGGGACAGGGAGGGGATCTATGGCTACACCTTC. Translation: CASSDRGRDREGIYGYTF.

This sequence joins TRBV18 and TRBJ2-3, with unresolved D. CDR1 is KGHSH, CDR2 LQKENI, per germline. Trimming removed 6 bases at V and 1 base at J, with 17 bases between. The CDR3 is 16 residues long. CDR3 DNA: TGTGCCAGCTCCCTCAGTCGAGGAAGTGGCACAGATACGCAGTATTTT. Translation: CASSLSRGSGTDTQYF. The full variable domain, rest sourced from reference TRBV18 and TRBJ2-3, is NAGVMQNPRHLVRRRGQEARLRCSPMKGHSHVYWYRQLPEEGLKFMVYLQKENIIDESGMPKERFSAEFPKEGPSILRIQQVVRGDSAAYFCASSLSRGSGTDTQYFGPGTRLTVL.

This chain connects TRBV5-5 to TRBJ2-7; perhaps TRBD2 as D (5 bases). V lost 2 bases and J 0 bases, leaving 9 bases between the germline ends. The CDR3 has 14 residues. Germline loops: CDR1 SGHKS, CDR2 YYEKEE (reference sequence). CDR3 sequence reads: CASSLAVTSYEQYF. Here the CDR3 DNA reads TGTGCCAGCAGCTTAGCGGTTACCTCCTACGAGCAGTACTTC.

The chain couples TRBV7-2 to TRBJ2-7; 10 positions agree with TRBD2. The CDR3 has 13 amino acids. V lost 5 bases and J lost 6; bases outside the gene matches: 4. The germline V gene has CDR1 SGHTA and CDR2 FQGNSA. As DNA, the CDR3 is TGTGCCAGCAGCCGAAGACTAGCGGGCGAGCAGTACTTC. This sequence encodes CASSRRLAGEQYF.

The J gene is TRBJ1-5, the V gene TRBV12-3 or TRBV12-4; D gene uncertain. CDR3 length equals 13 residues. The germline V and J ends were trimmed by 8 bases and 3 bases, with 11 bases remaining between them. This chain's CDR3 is CASLQEANQPQHF. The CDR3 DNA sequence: TGTGCCAGCCTTCAGGAAGCCAATCAGCCCCAGCATTTT.

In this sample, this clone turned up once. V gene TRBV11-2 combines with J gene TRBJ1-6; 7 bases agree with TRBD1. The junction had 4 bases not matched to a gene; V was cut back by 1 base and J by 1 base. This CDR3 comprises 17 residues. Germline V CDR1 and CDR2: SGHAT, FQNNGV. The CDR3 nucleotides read TGTGCCAGCAGCTTAGTGGCAGGGGGGTCCTATAATTCACCCCTCCACTTT. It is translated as CASSLVAGGSYNSPLHF. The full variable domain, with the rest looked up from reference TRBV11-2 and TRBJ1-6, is EAGVAQSPRYKIIEKRQSVAFWCNPISGHATLYWYQQILGQGPKLLIQFQNNGVVDDSQLPKDRFSAERLKGVDSTLKIQPAKLEDSAVYLCASSLVAGGSYNSPLHFGNGTRLTVT.

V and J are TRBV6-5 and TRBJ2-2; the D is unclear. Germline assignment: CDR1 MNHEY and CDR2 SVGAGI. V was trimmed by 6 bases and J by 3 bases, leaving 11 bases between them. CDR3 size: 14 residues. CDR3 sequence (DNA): TGTGCCAGCAGAAGGCAGACTTACACCGGGGAGCTGTTTTTT. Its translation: CASRRQTYTGELFF.

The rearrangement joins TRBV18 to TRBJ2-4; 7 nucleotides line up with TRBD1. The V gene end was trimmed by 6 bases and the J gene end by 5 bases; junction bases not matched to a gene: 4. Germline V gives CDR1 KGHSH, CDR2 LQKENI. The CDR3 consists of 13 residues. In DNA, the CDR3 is TGTGCCAGCTCCGGGACAGTTGAAAACATTCAGTACTTC. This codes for CASSGTVENIQYF.

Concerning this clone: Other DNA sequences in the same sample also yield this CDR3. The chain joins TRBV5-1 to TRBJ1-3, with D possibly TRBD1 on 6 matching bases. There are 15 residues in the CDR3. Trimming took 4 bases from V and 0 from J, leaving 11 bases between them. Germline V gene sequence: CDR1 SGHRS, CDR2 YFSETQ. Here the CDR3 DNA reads TGCGCCAGCAGCCTTGGACAGATCTCTGGAAACACCATATATTTT. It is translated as CASSLGQISGNTIYF.

The CDR3 reads CASSYMNTQYF. CDR3 sequence (DNA): TGTGCCAGCAGCTACATGAATACGCAGTATTTT. The chain recombines TRBV5-4 with TRBJ2-3; D ambiguous. The CDR3 is made up of 11 amino acids. Germline assignment: CDR1 SGHNT and CDR2 YYREEE (reference sequence). V lost 3 bases and J lost 7, with 6 bases in between. Using reference TRBV5-4 and TRBJ2-3 for the parts outside the CDR3, the full variable domain is ETGVTQSPTHLIKTRGQQVTLRCSSQSGHNTVSWYQQALGQGPQFIFQYYREEENGRGNFPPRFSGLQFPNYSSELNVNALELDDSALYLCASSYMNTQYFGPGTRLTVL.

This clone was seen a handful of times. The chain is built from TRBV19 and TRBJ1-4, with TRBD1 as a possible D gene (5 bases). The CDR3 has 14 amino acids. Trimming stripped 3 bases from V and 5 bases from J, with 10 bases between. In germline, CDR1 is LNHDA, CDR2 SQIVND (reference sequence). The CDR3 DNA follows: TGTGCCAGTAGTATCGGACACTTCAATGAAAAACTGTTTTTT. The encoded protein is CASSIGHFNEKLFF.

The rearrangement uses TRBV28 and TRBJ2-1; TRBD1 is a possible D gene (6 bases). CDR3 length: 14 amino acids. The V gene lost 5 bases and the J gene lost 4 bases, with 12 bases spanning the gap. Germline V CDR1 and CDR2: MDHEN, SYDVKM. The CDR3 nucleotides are TGTGCCAGCAGTCCCCCCACAGGGTACAATGAGCAGTTCTTC. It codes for CASSPPTGYNEQFF.

The chain's CDR3 is CASSFAETQYF. The CDR3 bases are TGTGCCAGCAGCTTTGCGGAGACCCAGTACTTC. The rearrangement uses TRBV5-5 and TRBJ2-5, with unresolved D. V was clipped by 2 bases and J by 5 bases, with 4 bases between them. The CDR3 runs to 11 residues. Germline CDR1 SGHKS, CDR2 YYEKEE (reference sequence).

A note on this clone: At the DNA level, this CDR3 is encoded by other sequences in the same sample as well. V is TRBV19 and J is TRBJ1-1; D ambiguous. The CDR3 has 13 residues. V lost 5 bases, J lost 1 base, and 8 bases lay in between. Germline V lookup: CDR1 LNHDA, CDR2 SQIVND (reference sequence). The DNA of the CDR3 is TGTGCCAGTAGTGCTACAGAGAACACTGAAGCTTTCTTT. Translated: CASSATENTEAFF.

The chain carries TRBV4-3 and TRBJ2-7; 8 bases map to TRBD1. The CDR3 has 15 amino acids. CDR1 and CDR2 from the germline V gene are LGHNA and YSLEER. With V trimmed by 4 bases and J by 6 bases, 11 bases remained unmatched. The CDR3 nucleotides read TGCGCCAGCAGCCGAGGGACAGGCGTGGGCCTCGAGCAGTACTTC. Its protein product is CASSRGTGVGLEQYF.

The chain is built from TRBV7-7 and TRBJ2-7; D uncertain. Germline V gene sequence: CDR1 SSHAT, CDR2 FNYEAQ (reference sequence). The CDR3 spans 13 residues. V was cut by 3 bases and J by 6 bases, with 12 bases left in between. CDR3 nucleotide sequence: TGTGCCAGCAGCTTGAACGAGGCTTCCGAGCAGTACTTC. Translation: CASSLNEASEQYF.

DNA of the CDR3: TGTGCCACCAGCAGAGGCGGGGCGGGTGATCAGCCCCAGCATTTT. Protein: CATSRGGAGDQPQHF. V usage is TRBV15 and J usage is TRBJ1-5, with a weak D call TRBD1 (5 bases). CDR1 and CDR2 from the germline V gene are LNHNV and YYDKDF (reference sequence). This CDR3 comprises 15 residues. Between the trimmed V and J ends, which lost 1 base and 5 bases, there was a span of 12 bases.